Given below is one TCR beta chain in context. The time point here: after dendritic cell vaccination, including at tumor progression/relapse. PBMC were collected before vaccination, two weeks after the third vaccination, and at progression. Only in-frame clones appear in the TCRdb table, and some are missing; sequencing was by immunoSEQ multiplex PCR. The table includes roughly 100,000 clones, 85% to 90% detected once. CDR3 length: 13 amino acids. Germline V gene data show CDR1 as SGDLS and CDR2 as YYNGEE. V was clipped by 0 bases and J by 6 bases, with 7 bases between them. The sample originates from a study of glioma-infiltrating T cells after dendritic cell vaccination. Overall study context: Three intradermal dendritic cell vaccine injections were given every two weeks.

The chain links TRBV9 to TRBJ2-1, with a tentative D call TRBD1 (5 bases). The sample was blood, taken after dendritic cell vaccination. The sequence came from a human donor with glioblastoma. CDR3 sequence: CASSVAQGNEQFF. The CDR3 DNA reads as TGTGCCAGCAGCGTAGCCCAGGGCAATGAGCAGTTCTTC.